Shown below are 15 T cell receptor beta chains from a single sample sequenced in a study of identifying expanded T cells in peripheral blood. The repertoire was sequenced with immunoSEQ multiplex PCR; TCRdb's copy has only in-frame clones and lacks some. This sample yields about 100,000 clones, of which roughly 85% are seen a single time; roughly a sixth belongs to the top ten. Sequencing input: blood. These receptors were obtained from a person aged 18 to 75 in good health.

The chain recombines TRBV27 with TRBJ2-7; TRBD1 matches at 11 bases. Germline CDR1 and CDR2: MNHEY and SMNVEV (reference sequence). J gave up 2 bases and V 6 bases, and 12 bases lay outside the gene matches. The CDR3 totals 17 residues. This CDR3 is CASSRTAGTGGTYEQYF. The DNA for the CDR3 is TGTGCCAGCAGCCGAACGGCCGGGACAGGGGGAACCTACGAGCAGTACTTC.

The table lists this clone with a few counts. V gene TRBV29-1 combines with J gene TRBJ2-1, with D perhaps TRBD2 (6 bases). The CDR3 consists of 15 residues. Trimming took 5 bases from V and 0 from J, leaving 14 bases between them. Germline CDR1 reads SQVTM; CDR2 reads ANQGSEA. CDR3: CSVLGGTSSYNEQFF. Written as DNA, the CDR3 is TGCAGCGTTCTCGGGGGAACCAGCTCCTACAATGAGCAGTTCTTC.

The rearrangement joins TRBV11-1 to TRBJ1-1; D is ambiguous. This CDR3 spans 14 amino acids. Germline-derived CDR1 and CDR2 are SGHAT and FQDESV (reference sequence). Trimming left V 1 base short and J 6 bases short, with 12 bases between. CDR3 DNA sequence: TGTGCCAGCAGCTTAGGGCAGACTGGCCCTGAAGCTTTCTTT. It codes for CASSLGQTGPEAFF.

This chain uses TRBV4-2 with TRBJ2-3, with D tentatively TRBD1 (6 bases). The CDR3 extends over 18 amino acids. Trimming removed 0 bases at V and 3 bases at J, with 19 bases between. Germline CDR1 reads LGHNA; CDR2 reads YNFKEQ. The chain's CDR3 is CASSQEVRATGWTDTQYF. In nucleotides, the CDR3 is TGTGCCAGCAGCCAAGAAGTGAGGGCTACAGGGTGGACAGATACGCAGTATTTT.

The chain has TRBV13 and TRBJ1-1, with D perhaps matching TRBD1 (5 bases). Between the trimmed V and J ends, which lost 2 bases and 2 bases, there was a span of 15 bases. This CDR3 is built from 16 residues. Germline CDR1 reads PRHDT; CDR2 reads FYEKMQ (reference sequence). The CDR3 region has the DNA TGTGCCAGCAGCTTAAACCAGGGTTTCCTAAACACTGAAGCTTTCTTT. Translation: CASSLNQGFLNTEAFF.

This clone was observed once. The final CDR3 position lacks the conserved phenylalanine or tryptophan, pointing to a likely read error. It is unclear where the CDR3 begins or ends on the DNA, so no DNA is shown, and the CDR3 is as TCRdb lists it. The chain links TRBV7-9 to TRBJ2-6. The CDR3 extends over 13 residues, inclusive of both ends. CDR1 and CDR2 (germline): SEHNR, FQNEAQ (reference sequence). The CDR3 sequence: CASSPSSRDGGRR.

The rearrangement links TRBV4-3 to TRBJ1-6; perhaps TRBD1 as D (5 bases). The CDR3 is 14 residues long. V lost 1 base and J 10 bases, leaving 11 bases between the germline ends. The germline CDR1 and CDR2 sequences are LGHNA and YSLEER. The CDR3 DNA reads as TGCGCCAGCAGCCAAGGCAGGGTCAGATCACCCCTCCACTTT. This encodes CASSQGRVRSPLHF.

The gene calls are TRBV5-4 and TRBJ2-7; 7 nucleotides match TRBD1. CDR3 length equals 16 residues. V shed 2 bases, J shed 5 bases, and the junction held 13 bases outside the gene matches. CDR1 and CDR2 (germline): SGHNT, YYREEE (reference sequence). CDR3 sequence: CASSFLRGGVTDEQYF. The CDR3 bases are TGTGCCAGCAGCTTCCTGCGAGGGGGCGTGACGGACGAGCAGTACTTC. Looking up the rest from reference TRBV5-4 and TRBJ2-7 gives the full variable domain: ETGVTQSPTHLIKTRGQQVTLRCSSQSGHNTVSWYQQALGQGPQFIFQYYREEENGRGNFPPRFSGLQFPNYSSELNVNALELDDSALYLCASSFLRGGVTDEQYFGPGTRLTVT.

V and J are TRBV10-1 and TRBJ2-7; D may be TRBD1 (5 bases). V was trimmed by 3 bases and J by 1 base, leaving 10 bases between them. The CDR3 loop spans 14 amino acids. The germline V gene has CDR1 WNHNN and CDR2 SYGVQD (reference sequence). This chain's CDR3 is CASSERAGSYEQYF. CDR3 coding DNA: TGCGCCAGCAGTGAAAGGGCAGGGTCCTACGAGCAGTACTTC.

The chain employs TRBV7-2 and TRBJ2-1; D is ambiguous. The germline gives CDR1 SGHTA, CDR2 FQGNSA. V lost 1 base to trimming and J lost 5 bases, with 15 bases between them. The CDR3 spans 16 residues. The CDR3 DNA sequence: TGTGCCAGCAGCTTAGTGAATGGGGTCACCAACAATGAGCAGTTCTTC. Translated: CASSLVNGVTNNEQFF.

As DNA, the CDR3 is TGTGCCAGCAGTCCCGCGATCCGTACGAGATATGAAAAACTGTTTTTT. Protein sequence: CASSPAIRTRYEKLFF. V and J are TRBV27 and TRBJ1-4; no firm D call. The CDR3 sequence is 16 residues long. Trimming left V 5 bases short and J 6 bases short, with 19 bases between. CDR1 MNHEY and CDR2 SMNVEV come from the germline V gene (reference sequence). The complete variable domain, with remaining parts taken from reference TRBV27 and TRBJ1-4, reads EAQVTQNPRYLITVTGKKLTVTCSQNMNHEYMSWYRQDPGLGLRQIYYSMNVEVTDKGDVPEGYKVSRKEKRNFPLILESPSPNQTSLYFCASSPAIRTRYEKLFFGSGTQLSVL.

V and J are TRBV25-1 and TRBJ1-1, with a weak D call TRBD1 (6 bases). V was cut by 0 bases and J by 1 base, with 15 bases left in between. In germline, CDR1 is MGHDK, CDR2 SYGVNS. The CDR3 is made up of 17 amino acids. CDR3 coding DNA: TGTGCCAGCAGTGAATATATCGGGGGGCGAGGGAACACTGAAGCTTTCTTT. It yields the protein CASSEYIGGRGNTEAFF.

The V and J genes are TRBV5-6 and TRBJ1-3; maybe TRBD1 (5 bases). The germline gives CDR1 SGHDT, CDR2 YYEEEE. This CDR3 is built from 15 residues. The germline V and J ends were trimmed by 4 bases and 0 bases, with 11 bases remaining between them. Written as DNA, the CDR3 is TGTGCCAGCAGCATAGGGACGGGCTCTGGAAACACCATATATTTT. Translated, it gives CASSIGTGSGNTIYF.

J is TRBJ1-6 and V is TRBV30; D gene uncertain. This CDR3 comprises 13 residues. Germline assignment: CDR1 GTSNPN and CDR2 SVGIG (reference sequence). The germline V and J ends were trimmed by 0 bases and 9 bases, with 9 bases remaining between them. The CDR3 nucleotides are TGTGCCTGGAGTGTAGGCGCGAGTTCACCCCTCCACTTT. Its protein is CAWSVGASSPLHF. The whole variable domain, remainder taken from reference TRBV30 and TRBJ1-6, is SQTIHQWPATLVQPVGSPLSLECTVEGTSNPNLYWYRQAAGRGLQLLFYSVGIGQISSEVPQNLSASRPQDRQFILSSKKLLLSDSGFYLCAWSVGASSPLHFGNGTRLTVT.

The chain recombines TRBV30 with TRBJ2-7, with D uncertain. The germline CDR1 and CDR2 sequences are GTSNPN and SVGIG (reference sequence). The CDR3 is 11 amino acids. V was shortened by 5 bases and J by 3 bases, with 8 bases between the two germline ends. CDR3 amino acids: CAWGTGYEQYF. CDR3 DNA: TGTGCCTGGGGCACGGGCTACGAGCAGTACTTC. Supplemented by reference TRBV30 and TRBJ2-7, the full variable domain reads SQTIHQWPATLVQPVGSPLSLECTVEGTSNPNLYWYRQAAGRGLQLLFYSVGIGQISSEVPQNLSASRPQDRQFILSSKKLLLSDSGFYLCAWGTGYEQYFGPGTRLTVT.